The clone carrying this T cell receptor beta chain was recorded at least ten times. No antigen is known for it. Germline CDR1 is MNHEY and CDR2 is SVGEGT. V was cut by 7 bases and J by 5 bases, with 20 bases left in between. The CDR3 length is 15 residues. The data are from a study of response to subunit inactivated influenza vaccine. Study-wide points: The authors suggested that few new T cells are recruited per seasonal influenza vaccination.

TCRdb used MiXCR to reprocess the RT-PCR reads, holding one entry per CDR3 protein. The data hold roughly 570,000 distinct CDR3 sequences, with about 14% observed a single time. This receptor was obtained from a man in his fifties or sixties who received an inactivated influenza vaccine. The material was PBMCs from blood, obtained about 13 days after vaccination. The chain is built from TRBV6-2 or TRBV6-3 and TRBJ1-2; D might be TRBD1 (5 bases). The CDR3 DNA reads TGTGCCAGCACCAACTCCGGCGGGGGGTATTATGGCTACACCTTC. Its protein product is CASTNSGGGYYGYTF.